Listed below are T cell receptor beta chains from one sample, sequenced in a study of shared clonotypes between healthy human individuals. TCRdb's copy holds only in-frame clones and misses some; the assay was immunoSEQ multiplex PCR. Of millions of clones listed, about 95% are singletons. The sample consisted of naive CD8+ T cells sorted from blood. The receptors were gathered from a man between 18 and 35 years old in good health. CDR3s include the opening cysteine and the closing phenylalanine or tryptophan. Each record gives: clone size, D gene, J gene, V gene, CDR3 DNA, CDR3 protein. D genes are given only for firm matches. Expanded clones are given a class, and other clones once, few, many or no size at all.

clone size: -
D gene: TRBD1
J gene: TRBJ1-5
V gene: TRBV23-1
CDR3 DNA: TGCGCCAGCAGTCGTCCGGGACAGGGATATCAGCCCCAGCATTTT
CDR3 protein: CASSRPGQGYQPQHF

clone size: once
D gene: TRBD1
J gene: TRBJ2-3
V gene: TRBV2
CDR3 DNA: TGTGCCAGCAGTGAAGCCTGGACAGGTATGGATACGCAGTATTTT
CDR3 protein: CASSEAWTGMDTQYF

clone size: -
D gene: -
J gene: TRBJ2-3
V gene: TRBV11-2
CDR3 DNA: TGTGCCAGCAGCCCCAGCCTGGGACACATAGATACGCAGTATTTT
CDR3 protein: CASSPSLGHIDTQYF

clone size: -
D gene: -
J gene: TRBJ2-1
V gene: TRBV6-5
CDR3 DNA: TGTGCCAGCAGCATCGACAGTAATGAGCAGTTCTTC
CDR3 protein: CASSIDSNEQFF

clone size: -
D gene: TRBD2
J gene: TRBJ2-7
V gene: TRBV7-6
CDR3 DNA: TGTGCCAGCAGCTTAGAGCGGGGATCGGGAAGCTACGAGCAGTACTTC
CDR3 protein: CASSLERGSGSYEQYF

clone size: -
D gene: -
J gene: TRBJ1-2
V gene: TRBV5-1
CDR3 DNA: TGCGCCAGCAGCACACAGGGAAATGGCTACACCTTC
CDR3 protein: CASSTQGNGYTF

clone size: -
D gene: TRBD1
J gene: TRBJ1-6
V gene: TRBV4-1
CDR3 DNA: TGCGCCAGCAGCCACCGGACAGGGCCTAATTCACCCCTCCACTTT
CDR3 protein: CASSHRTGPNSPLHF

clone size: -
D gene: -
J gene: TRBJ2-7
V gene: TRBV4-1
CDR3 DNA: TGCGCCAGCAGCCAGGGAGGGGGGAGTTACGAGCAGTACTTC
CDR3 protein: CASSQGGGSYEQYF

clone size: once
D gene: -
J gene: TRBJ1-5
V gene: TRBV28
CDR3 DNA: TGTGCCAGCAGTTTATTGGCAAGTCAGCCCCAGCATTTT
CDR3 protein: CASSLLASQPQHF

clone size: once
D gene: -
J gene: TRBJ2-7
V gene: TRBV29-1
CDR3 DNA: TGCAGCGTACTAGGAGGGGGATCCTACGAGCAGTACTTC
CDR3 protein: CSVLGGGSYEQYF

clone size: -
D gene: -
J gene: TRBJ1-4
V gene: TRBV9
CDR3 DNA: TGTGCCAGCAGCCCAGAGACAGGAGGTTCCGAAAAACTGTTTTTT
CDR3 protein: CASSPETGGSEKLFF

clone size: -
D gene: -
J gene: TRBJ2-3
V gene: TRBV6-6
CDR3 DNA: TGTGCCAGCAGGGCATATACCACAGATACGCAGTATTTT
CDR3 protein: CASRAYTTDTQYF

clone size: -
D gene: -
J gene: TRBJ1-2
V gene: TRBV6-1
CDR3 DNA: TGTGCCAGCAGTGAAGGGCCGGTGGCAGGGAACTATGGCTACACCTTC
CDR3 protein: CASSEGPVAGNYGYTF

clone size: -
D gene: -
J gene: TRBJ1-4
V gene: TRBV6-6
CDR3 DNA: TGTGCCAGCAGTTACTCACATCCCACAACTAATGAAAAACTGTTTTTT
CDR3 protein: CASSYSHPTTNEKLFF

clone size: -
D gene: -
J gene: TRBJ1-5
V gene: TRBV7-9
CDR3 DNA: TGTGCCAGCAGCTTAGGGGACACAGGGAGCTTATTTTTCGATCAGCCCCAGCATTTT
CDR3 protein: CASSLGDTGSLFFDQPQHF

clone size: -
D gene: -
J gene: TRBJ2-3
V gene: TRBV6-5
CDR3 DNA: TGTGCCAGCAGTTATCTTACAGGGCGCACAGATACGCAGTATTTT
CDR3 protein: CASSYLTGRTDTQYF

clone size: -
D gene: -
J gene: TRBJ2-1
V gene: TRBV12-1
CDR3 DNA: TGTGCCAGCAGCTTCGGACAGGGGGACTCTATGGATGAGCAGTTCTTC
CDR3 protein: CASSFGQGDSMDEQFF

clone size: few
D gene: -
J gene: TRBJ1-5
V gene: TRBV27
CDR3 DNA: TGTGCCAGCAGAGTCACTCGAACGGGGCAGCCCCAGCATTTT
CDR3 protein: CASRVTRTGQPQHF

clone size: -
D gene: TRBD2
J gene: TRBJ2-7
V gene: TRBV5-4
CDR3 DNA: TGTGCCAGCAGCCCCCTAGCGGGGGGAATTCTCGAGCAGTACTTC
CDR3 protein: CASSPLAGGILEQYF

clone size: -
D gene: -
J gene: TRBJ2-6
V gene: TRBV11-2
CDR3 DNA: TGTGCCAGCAGCTCCTACACCGGGGCCAACGTCCTGACTTTC
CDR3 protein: CASSSYTGANVLTF

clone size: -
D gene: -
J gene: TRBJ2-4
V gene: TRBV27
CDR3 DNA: TGTGCCAGCAGTCGCTTAGGGGGGGCAAAAAACATTCAGTACTTC
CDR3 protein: CASSRLGGAKNIQYF

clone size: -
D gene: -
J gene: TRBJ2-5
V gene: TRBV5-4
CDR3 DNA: TGTGCCAGCAGCTTGAAGGGGACCCAAGAGACCCAGTACTTC
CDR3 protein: CASSLKGTQETQYF

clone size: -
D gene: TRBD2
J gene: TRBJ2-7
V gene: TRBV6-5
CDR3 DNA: TGTGCCAGCAGTCTAGCTAGCGGCTCAGACTACGAGCAGTACTTC
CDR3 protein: CASSLASGSDYEQYF

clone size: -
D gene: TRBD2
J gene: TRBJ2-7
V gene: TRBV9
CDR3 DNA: TGTGCCAGCAGCGTATCAGCGGGAGGGGCCTACGAGCAGTACTTC
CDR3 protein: CASSVSAGGAYEQYF

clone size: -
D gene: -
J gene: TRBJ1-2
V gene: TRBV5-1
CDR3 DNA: TGCGCCAGCAGCGAGGCTCCCCAGGGGAACTATGGCTACACCTTC
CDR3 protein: CASSEAPQGNYGYTF

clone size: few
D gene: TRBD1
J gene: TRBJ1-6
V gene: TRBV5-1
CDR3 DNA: TGCGCCAGCAGCCGGACAGGGAGGAATTCACCCCTCCACTTT
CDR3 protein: CASSRTGRNSPLHF

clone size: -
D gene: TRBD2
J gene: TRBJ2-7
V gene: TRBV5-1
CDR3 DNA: TGCGCCAGCAGCTTGGGGAGACTAGCGGGAGAAGAGGGCTACGAGCAGTACTTC
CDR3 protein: CASSLGRLAGEEGYEQYF

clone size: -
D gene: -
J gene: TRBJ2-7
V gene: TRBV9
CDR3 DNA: TGTGCCAGCAGCTCCCAGGGATCCGAGCAGTACTTC
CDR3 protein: CASSSQGSEQYF

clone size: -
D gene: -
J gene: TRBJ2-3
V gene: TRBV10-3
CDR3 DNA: TGTGCCATCAGTGAGTCAAGTGGATATGCCACAGATACGCAGTATTTT
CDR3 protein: CAISESSGYATDTQYF

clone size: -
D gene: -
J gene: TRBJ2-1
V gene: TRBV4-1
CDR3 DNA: TGCGCCAGCAGCCAAGAGCACGGCGATGAGCAGTTCTTC
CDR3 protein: CASSQEHGDEQFF

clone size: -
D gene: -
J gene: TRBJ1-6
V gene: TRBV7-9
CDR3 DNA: TGTGCCAGCAGCTTCTCCCGGGGGGAGGACTATAATTCACCCCTCCACTTT
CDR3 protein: CASSFSRGEDYNSPLHF

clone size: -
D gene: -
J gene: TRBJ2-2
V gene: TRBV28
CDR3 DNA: TGTGCCAGCAGTTTGGGCGAGAACACCGGGGAGCTGTTTTTT
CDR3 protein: CASSLGENTGELFF

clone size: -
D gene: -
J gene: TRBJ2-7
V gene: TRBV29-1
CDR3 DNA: TGCAGCGTCGTAGGACAGTCCTCCTACGAGCAGTACTTC
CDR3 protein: CSVVGQSSYEQYF

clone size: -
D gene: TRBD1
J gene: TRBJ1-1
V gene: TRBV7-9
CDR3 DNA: TGTGCCAGCAGCCTCGACAGGGCTGAAGCTTTCTTT
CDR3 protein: CASSLDRAEAFF

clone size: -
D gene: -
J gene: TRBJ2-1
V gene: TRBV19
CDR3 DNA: TGTGCCAGTAGGGCGGGAGAGGGGGACAATGAGCAGTTCTTC
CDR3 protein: CASRAGEGDNEQFF

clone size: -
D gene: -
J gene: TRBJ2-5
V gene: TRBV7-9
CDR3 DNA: TGTGCCAGCAGCTTAGTTGTAGGGGGGTACCAAGAGACCCAGTACTTC
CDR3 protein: CASSLVVGGYQETQYF

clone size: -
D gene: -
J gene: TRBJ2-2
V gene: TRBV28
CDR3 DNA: TGTGCCAGCAGTTTTGGGGGAAACACCGGGGAGCTGTTTTTT
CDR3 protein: CASSFGGNTGELFF

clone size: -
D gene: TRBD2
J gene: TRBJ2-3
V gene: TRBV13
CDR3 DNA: TGTGCCAGCAGCTTAGGCCTAGCGGGAGGGGATACGCAGTATTTT
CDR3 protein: CASSLGLAGGDTQYF

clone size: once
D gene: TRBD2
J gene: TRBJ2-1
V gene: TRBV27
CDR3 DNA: TGTGCCAGCAGTTTCAGCGGGAGCTACAATGAGCAGTTCTTC
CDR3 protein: CASSFSGSYNEQFF